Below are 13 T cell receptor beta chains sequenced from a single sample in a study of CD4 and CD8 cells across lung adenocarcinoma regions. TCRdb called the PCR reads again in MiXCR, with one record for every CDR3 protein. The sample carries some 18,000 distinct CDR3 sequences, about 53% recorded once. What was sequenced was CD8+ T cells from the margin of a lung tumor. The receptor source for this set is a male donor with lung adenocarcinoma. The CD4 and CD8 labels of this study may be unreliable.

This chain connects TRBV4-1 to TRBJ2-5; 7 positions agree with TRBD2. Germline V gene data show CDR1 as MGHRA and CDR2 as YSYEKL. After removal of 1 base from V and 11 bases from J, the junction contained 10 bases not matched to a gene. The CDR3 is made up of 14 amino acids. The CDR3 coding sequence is TGCGCCAGCAGCCAAGTTGGCGGGAGTCGGGAGCAGTACTTC. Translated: CASSQVGGSREQYF.

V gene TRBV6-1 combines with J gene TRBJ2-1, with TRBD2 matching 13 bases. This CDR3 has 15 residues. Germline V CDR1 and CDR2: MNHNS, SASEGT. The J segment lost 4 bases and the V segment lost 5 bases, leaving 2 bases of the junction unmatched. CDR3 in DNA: TGTGCCAGCAGTCGGACTAGCGGGAGTTACAATGAGCAGTTCTTC. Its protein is CASSRTSGSYNEQFF.

The CDR3 region has the DNA TGTGCCATCAGTGAGAGCGAATCTGAGGGGGGCAATGAGCAGTTCTTC. Translated: CAISESESEGGNEQFF. The V gene is TRBV10-3, the J gene TRBJ2-1; the D gene could be TRBD1 or TRBD2 (6 bases each). This CDR3 contains 16 residues. Germline V CDR1 and CDR2: ENHRY, SYGVKD. V was shortened by 2 bases and J by 6 bases, with 17 bases between the two germline ends.

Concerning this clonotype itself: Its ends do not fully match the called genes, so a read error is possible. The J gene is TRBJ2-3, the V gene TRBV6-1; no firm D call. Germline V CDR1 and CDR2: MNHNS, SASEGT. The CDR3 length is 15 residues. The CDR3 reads CASSPWLSPKDTQYF. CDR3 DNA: TGTGCCAGCAGTCCGTGGCTGTCGCCCAAAGATACTCAGTATTTC.

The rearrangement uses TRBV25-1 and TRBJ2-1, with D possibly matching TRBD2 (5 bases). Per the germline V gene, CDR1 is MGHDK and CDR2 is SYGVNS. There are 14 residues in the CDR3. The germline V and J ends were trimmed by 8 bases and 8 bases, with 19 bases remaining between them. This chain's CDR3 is CASGRDPPRDEQFF. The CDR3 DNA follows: TGTGCCAGCGGCCGAGACCCCCCGAGGGATGAGCAGTTCTTC.

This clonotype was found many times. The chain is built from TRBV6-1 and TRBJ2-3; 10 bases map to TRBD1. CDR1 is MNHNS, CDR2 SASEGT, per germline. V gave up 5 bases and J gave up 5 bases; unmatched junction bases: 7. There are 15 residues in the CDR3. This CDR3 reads CASSKGQGYGDTQYF. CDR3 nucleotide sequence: TGTGCCAGCAGTAAGGGACAGGGGTATGGAGATACGCAGTATTTT.

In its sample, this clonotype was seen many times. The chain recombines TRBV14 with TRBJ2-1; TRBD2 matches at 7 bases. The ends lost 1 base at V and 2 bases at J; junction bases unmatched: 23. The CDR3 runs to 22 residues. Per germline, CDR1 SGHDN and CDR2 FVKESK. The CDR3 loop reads CASSQGFVLPGLVAGTYNEQFF. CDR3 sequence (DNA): TGTGCCAGCAGCCAAGGTTTCGTACTTCCTGGACTAGTGGCGGGGACCTACAATGAGCAGTTCTTC.

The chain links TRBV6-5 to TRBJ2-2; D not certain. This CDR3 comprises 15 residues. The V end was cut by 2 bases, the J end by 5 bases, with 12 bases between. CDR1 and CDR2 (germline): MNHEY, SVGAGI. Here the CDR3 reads CASSYGRLGTGELFF. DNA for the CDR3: TGTGCCAGCAGTTACGGCAGGCTTGGGACCGGGGAGCTGTTTTTT.

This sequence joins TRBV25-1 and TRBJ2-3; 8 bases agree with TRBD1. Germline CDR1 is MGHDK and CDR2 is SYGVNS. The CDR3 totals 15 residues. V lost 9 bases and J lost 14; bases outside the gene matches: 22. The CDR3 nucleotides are TGTGCCAGTGACTCCGGACAGGGTAACACCGGGGCGCTGTATTTT. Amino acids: CASDSGQGNTGALYF.

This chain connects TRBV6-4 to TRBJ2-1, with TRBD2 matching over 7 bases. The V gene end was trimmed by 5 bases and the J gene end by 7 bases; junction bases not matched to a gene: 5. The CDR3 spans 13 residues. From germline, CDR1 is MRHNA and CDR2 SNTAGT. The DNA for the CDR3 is TGTGCCAGCAGTACCAGCGGGGAAAATGAGCAGTTCTTC. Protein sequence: CASSTSGENEQFF.

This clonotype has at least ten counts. The CDR3 protein is CASSSPKSSGANVLTF. Here the CDR3 DNA reads TGTGCCAGCAGCTCCCCCAAAAGCTCTGGGGCCAACGTCCTGACTTTC. The chain uses TRBV7-6 and TRBJ2-6; no clear D gene. V dropped 4 bases and J dropped 0 bases, with 10 bases sitting between them. The CDR3 totals 16 residues. Germline-derived CDR1 and CDR2 are SGHVS and FNYEAQ.

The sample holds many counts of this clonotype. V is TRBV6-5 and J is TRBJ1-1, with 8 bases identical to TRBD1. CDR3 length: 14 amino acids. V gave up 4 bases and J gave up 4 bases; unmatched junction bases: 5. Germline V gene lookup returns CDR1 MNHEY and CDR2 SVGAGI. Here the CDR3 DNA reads TGTGCCAGCAGTTCGCTCACAGGGGGCACTGAAGCTTTCTTT. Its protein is CASSSLTGGTEAFF.

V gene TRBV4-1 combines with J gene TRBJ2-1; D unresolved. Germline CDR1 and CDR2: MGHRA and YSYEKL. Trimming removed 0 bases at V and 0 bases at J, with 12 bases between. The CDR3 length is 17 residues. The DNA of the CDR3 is TGCGCCAGCAGCCAAGATCAGGAGTCGAGCTCCTACAATGAGCAGTTCTTC. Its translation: CASSQDQESSSYNEQFF.